This TCR beta chain is from a study of T cells in Graves' hyperthyroidism and ophthalmopathy. General study points: Through a model of 13 V-J features, ophthalmopathy was separated from stable hyperthyroidism.

A patient was excluded if there was uncontrolled infection, other autoimmune disease, pregnancy or lactation. The PBMCs were sourced from fresh peripheral blood (about 9.6 ml). RNA transcripts gave rise to amplified TCR beta CDR3 regions. HTBI primers were employed in a first-round RT-PCR of the TCR CDR3. Each CDR3 protein gets one entry after TCRdb re-called the multiplex PCR reads with MiXCR. The profile shows hundreds of thousands of distinct CDR3 sequences, 22% of them singletons. In its sample, this clonotype was seen a few times. Its antigen is not identified. V lost 4 bases and J lost 8; bases outside the gene matches: 13. The CDR3 sequence is 17 residues long. CDR1 is SEHNR and CDR2 is FQNEAQ in the germline V gene (reference sequence).

The receptor's source is a woman in her 70s with Graves' ophthalmopathy. The chain couples TRBV7-9 to TRBJ2-4; 11 nucleotides align to TRBD2. The specimen sequenced was blood. The chain's CDR3 is CASSSFSGRGGGYIQYF. The CDR3, as DNA: TGTGCCAGCAGCTCGTTTAGCGGGAGGGGAGGAGGATACATTCAGTACTTC.